The 20 T cell receptor beta chains below come from one sample, sequenced in a study of blood T cell repertoires in COVID-19. This table comes from immunoSEQ multiplex PCR, and its TCRdb copy is limited to in-frame clones, with some not included. The sample lists 170,000 or so clones, approximately 80% occurring once. Sequencing was carried out using peripheral blood. The receptors were sampled from a woman between 40 and 50 years old with COVID-19, enrolled during active disease.

The chain couples TRBV7-9 to TRBJ1-1, with 7 positions matching TRBD1. This CDR3 spans 14 amino acids. V lost 6 bases, J lost 7 bases, and 11 bases stayed unmatched. Germline CDR1 SEHNR, CDR2 FQNEAQ (reference sequence). The CDR3 sequence is CASRPDRALFEAFF. In DNA, the CDR3 is TGTGCCAGCAGGCCCGACAGGGCGCTTTTTGAAGCTTTCTTT.

The gene calls are TRBV2 and TRBJ2-1; 8 positions match TRBD2. Germline loops: CDR1 SNHLY, CDR2 FYNNEI. J lost 7 bases, V lost 5 bases, and 7 bases had no gene match. The CDR3 contains 14 residues. The CDR3 here is CASSRELADNEQFF. The CDR3 DNA reads TGTGCCAGCAGTAGGGAACTAGCGGATAATGAGCAGTTCTTC.

The chain couples TRBV12-5 to TRBJ2-1, with TRBD2 matching 15 bases. The CDR3 extends over 17 amino acids. Germline lookup yields CDR1 LGHNT and CDR2 FRNRAP. The J segment lost 8 bases and the V segment lost 1 base, leaving 6 bases of the junction unmatched. CDR3 sequence (DNA): TGTGCTAGTGGTTTGGCCGGACTAGCGGGAGGGGTCGATGAGCAGTTCTTC. The encoded protein is CASGLAGLAGGVDEQFF. Full variable domain (rest looked up from reference TRBV12-5 and TRBJ2-1): DARVTQTPRHKVTEMGQEVTMRCQPILGHNTVFWYRQTMMQGLELLAYFRNRAPLDDSGMPKDRFSAEMPDATLATLKIQPSEPRDSAVYFCASGLAGLAGGVDEQFFGPGTRLTVL.

The chain has TRBV28 and TRBJ2-2, with a tentative D call TRBD2 (5 bases). The CDR3 has 12 amino acids. The germline V gene has CDR1 MDHEN and CDR2 SYDVKM. The V end lost 4 bases, the J end lost 6 bases, and 6 bases lay between the germline ends. DNA of the CDR3: TGTGCCAGCAGTTACGGGGCCGGGGAGCTGTTTTTT. It yields the protein CASSYGAGELFF.

The rearrangement joins TRBV19 to TRBJ2-2; tentatively, D is TRBD1 (6 bases). In germline, CDR1 is LNHDA, CDR2 SQIVND (reference sequence). The CDR3 has 14 amino acids. With 6 bases removed from V and 1 base from J, the gap between germline ends came to 9 bases. CDR3: CASRSRGNTGELFF. Written as DNA, the CDR3 is TGTGCCAGTAGAAGCAGGGGGAACACCGGGGAGCTGTTTTTT. Based on the CDR3 plus reference TRBV19 and TRBJ2-2, the full variable domain is DGGITQSPKYLFRKEGQNVTLSCEQNLNHDAMYWYRQDPGQGLRLIYYSQIVNDFQKGDIAEGYSVSREKKESFPLTVTSAQKNPTAFYLCASRSRGNTGELFFGEGSRLTVL.

This chain uses TRBV5-1 with TRBJ1-2; D remains ambiguous. The ends were cut back, 0 bases at V and 8 bases at J, with 14 bases in the middle. The CDR3 loop spans 14 amino acids. Looked up from germline, CDR1 is SGHRS and CDR2 is YFSETQ. This CDR3 reads CASSLDSTARGYTF. The CDR3 nucleotides read TGCGCCAGCAGCTTGGATTCTACCGCTAGAGGCTACACCTTC.

In its sample, this clone was seen a few times. J is TRBJ2-7 and V is TRBV5-1; 12 positions match TRBD2. There are 15 residues in the CDR3. Germline V gene data show CDR1 as SGHRS and CDR2 as YFSETQ. The V and J ends lost 4 bases and 1 base, in that order; junction bases with no gene match: 3. CDR3 DNA sequence: TGCGCCAGCAGCGGCGGACTAGCGGGATCCTACGAGCAGTACTTC. This codes for CASSGGLAGSYEQYF.

This clone has a handful of counts. The gene calls are TRBV27 and TRBJ1-5; TRBD1 matches 9 bases. After removal of 6 bases from V and 4 bases from J, the junction contained 10 bases not matched to a gene. Germline assignment: CDR1 MNHEY and CDR2 SMNVEV (reference sequence). The CDR3 is made up of 16 amino acids. CDR3 residues: CASSRSLGTGNQPQHF. DNA of the CDR3: TGTGCCAGCAGCCGGTCGCTCGGGACAGGGAATCAGCCCCAGCATTTT.

This chain joins TRBV9 and TRBJ2-2; 7 positions agree with TRBD2. The CDR3 runs to 17 residues. Germline-derived CDR1 and CDR2 are SGDLS and YYNGEE. The junction had 5 bases not matched to a gene; V was cut back by 0 bases and J by 0 bases. CDR3 region: CASSVGGGPTNTGELFF. CDR3 nucleotides: TGTGCCAGCAGCGTAGGGGGAGGGCCAACGAACACCGGGGAGCTGTTTTTT. The variable domain in full, completed from reference TRBV9 and TRBJ2-2, reads DSGVTQTPKHLITATGQRVTLRCSPRSGDLSVYWYQQSLDQGLQFLIQYYNGEERAKGNILERFSAQQFPDLHSELNLSSLELGDSALYFCASSVGGGPTNTGELFFGEGSRLTVL.

The gene calls are TRBV9 and TRBJ2-1; D is undetermined. CDR3 size: 10 residues. Germline V CDR1 and CDR2: SGDLS, YYNGEE. Deletions cut 3 bases from V and 11 bases from J, with 6 bases between. The DNA of the CDR3 is TGTGCCAGCAGCGACAGACAGCAGTTCTTC. It translates to CASSDRQQFF.

V and J are TRBV27 and TRBJ2-1; 7 bases line up with TRBD2. V shed 5 bases, J shed 6 bases, and the junction held 16 bases outside the gene matches. CDR1 is MNHEY, CDR2 SMNVEV, per germline (reference sequence). The CDR3 is made up of 17 amino acids. The CDR3 loop reads CASSPPTSALFGNEQFF. The CDR3 DNA sequence: TGTGCCAGCAGTCCCCCAACTAGCGCCCTATTTGGCAATGAGCAGTTCTTC.

This chain's CDR3 is CASSKGTGIRETQYF. CDR3 coding DNA: TGTGCCAGCAGTAAAGGGACAGGGATTAGGGAGACCCAGTACTTC. The J gene is TRBJ2-5, the V gene TRBV6-6, with TRBD1 matching 9 bases. Germline CDR1 reads MNHNY; CDR2 reads SVGAGI (reference sequence). J lost 5 bases, V lost 5 bases, and 9 bases had no gene match. This CDR3 region has 15 residues.

The genes are TRBV29-1 and TRBJ2-1; weak D call: TRBD2 (6 bases). Per the germline V gene, CDR1 is SQVTM and CDR2 is ANQGSEA. Trimming left V 8 bases short and J 6 bases short, with 11 bases between. The CDR3 covers 11 residues. CDR3 protein: CSLASANEQFF. CDR3 DNA: TGCAGCCTAGCTAGCGCCAATGAGCAGTTCTTC.

This chain joins TRBV10-1 and TRBJ2-6; the D gene is possibly TRBD1 (6 bases). CDR1 is WNHNN and CDR2 is SYGVQD in the germline V gene (reference sequence). The CDR3 is made up of 16 amino acids. Trimming shortened V by 4 bases and J by 0 bases, and 10 bases separated the two germline ends. The CDR3 DNA sequence: TGCGCCAGCAGTGGGACAGCTAGCTCTGGGGCCAACGTCCTGACTTTC. Its translation: CASSGTASSGANVLTF.

This chain uses TRBV10-3 with TRBJ2-7; 7 bases fit TRBD2. Germline V gene sequence: CDR1 ENHRY, CDR2 SYGVKD. V was pared by 4 bases and J by 9 bases, with 6 bases of the junction left unmatched. CDR3 length: 12 amino acids. The CDR3 nucleotides read TGTGCCATCAGTGGGGGAGGGAATGGGCAGTACTTC. As protein: CAISGGGNGQYF.

CDR3 residues: CASSLPGTAGNTIYF. The DNA of the CDR3 is TGTGCCAGCAGCTTGCCCGGGACAGCTGGAAACACCATATATTTT. The J gene is TRBJ1-3, the V gene TRBV5-4; TRBD1 agrees at 7 bases. The trim removed 1 base at V and 2 bases at J, leaving 3 bases unmatched. Germline V lookup: CDR1 SGHNT, CDR2 YYREEE (reference sequence). The CDR3 sequence is 15 residues long.

About this clone: A read error may account for a junction end that differs from germline. J is TRBJ2-7 and V is TRBV7-9, with 12 bases fitting TRBD1. The CDR3 is made up of 14 amino acids. The germline V gene has CDR1 SEHNR and CDR2 FQNEAQ (reference sequence). The CDR3 DNA reads as TGTGCCAGCAGCTCCATCGGGACAGGGGGCTTATTCGGCTTC. Residues: CASSSIGTGGLFGF.

The J gene is TRBJ1-6, the V gene TRBV5-1; D unresolved. The CDR3 has 14 amino acids. In germline, CDR1 is SGHRS, CDR2 YFSETQ. V lost 4 bases to trimming and J lost 7 bases, with 12 bases between them. The CDR3 sequence: CASSAGAGNSPLHF. CDR3 bases: TGCGCCAGCAGCGCCGGAGCGGGAAATTCACCCCTCCACTTT.

The J gene is TRBJ2-7, the V gene TRBV7-3, with D perhaps TRBD2 (6 bases). The CDR3 runs to 15 residues. Trimming took off 4 bases at V and 2 bases at J, with 15 bases between the two ends. In germline, CDR1 is SGHTA, CDR2 FQGTGA. CDR3 in amino acids: CASSSGEAAAYEQYF. The DNA for the CDR3 is TGTGCCAGCAGCTCGGGGGAGGCCGCGGCCTACGAGCAGTACTTC.

The rearrangement uses TRBV19 and TRBJ1-1; 8 positions agree with TRBD1. Germline assignment: CDR1 LNHDA and CDR2 SQIVND (reference sequence). The ends lost 5 bases at V and 1 base at J; junction bases unmatched: 9. CDR3 length: 16 amino acids. As DNA, the CDR3 is TGTGCCAGTAGTCCCGGGACAGGTGAAAGGAACACTGAAGCTTTCTTT. Translating gives CASSPGTGERNTEAFF.